The rows below give T cell receptor beta chains drawn from one sample of a study of T cells after yellow fever vaccination. A single record per CDR3 protein comes from TCRdb applying MiXCR to the 5' RACE reads. The sample consists of about 210,000 distinct CDR3 sequences, 5.5% to 8.5% of them appearing once. The sample in question was CD4+ T cells sorted from PBMCs, obtained on the day of the yellow fever booster vaccination. The origin of the receptors is a man between 25 and 39 years old who received the YFV17D yellow fever vaccine. CDR3s include the opening cysteine and the closing phenylalanine or tryptophan. Each record gives: V gene, CDR3 length, J gene, clone size, D gene, CDR3 protein, CDR3 DNA. The D gene is left open where the match is weak. Clone size is shown for a subset of rows, as once, few, many or a class of expanded clone.

>TRBV5-8|14|TRBJ1-2|few|TRBD1
CASSPGQRNYGYTF
TGTGCCAGCAGCCCGGGACAGAGGAACTATGGCTACACCTTC
>TRBV5-5|13|TRBJ2-7|many|TRBD1
CASRLTGKYEQYF
TGTGCCAGCAGACTGACAGGGAAATACGAGCAGTACTTC
>TRBV28|17|TRBJ2-1|few|TRBD2
CASSLLAGKIVSSEQFF
TGTGCCAGCAGTTTGCTAGCGGGAAAGATAGTTTCTTCTGAGCAGTTCTTC
>TRBV2|16|TRBJ2-6|NA|NA
CASRALGNSGANVLTF
TGTGCCAGCAGGGCCTTGGGGAACTCTGGGGCCAACGTCCTGACTTTC
>TRBV20-1|11|TRBJ2-7|NA|NA
CSSPVAYEQYF
TGCAGTTCCCCGGTAGCCTACGAGCAGTACTTC
>TRBV12-3/TRBV12-4|14|TRBJ2-1|many|NA
CASSLRLEANEQFF
TGTGCCAGCAGTTTACGACTAGAGGCCAATGAGCAGTTCTTC
>TRBV20-1|15|TRBJ2-3|NA|TRBD2
CSARVAGGPPDTQYF
TGCAGTGCTAGAGTAGCGGGAGGTCCCCCAGATACGCAGTATTTT
>TRBV3-1|14|TRBJ2-1|many|NA
CASSQEQRRNEQFF
TGTGCCAGCAGCCAAGAACAACGTCGGAATGAGCAGTTCTTC
>TRBV4-3|15|TRBJ2-1|few|NA
CASSQDRVLADEQFF
TGCGCCAGCAGCCAAGATCGAGTACTAGCCGATGAGCAGTTCTTC
>TRBV6-5|14|TRBJ1-1|few|TRBD1
CASSIQGERTEAFF
TGTGCCAGCAGTATACAGGGGGAGAGGACTGAAGCTTTCTTT
>TRBV20-1|17|TRBJ2-7|few|TRBD2
CSARDALLAGGSYEQYF
TGCAGTGCTAGAGATGCCCTTCTAGCGGGAGGCTCCTACGAGCAGTACTTC
>TRBV27|13|TRBJ1-6|NA|NA
CASRARNNSPLHF
TGTGCCAGCAGGGCCAGAAATAATTCACCCCTCCACTTT
>TRBV7-9|13|TRBJ2-7|many|NA
CASSLRSGYEQYF
TGTGCCAGCAGCCTCAGGAGCGGCTACGAGCAGTACTTC
>TRBV11-2|15|TRBJ2-2|NA|NA
CASSVTGTTTGELFF
TGTGCCAGCAGCGTCACCGGGACAACGACCGGGGAGCTGTTTTTT
>TRBV20-1|14|TRBJ2-1|many|NA
CSARDPRMGDEQFF
TGCAGTGCTAGAGATCCCCGGATGGGCGATGAGCAGTTCTTC
>TRBV2|13|TRBJ1-1|few|TRBD1
CASNGQGYAEAFF
TGTGCCAGCAATGGACAGGGCTACGCTGAAGCTTTCTTT
>TRBV7-7|12|TRBJ2-5|few|NA
CASSLAEGTQYF
TGTGCCAGCAGCTTGGCCGAGGGGACCCAGTACTTC